These 27 T cell receptor beta chains share one sample of origin, sequenced in a study of early T cells in non-severe SARS-CoV-2 infection. Using its own MiXCR run on the 5' RACE reads, TCRdb lists one record per CDR3 protein. This sample yields tens of thousands of distinct CDR3 sequences, of which around an eighth are seen a single time; roughly 1.2% belongs to the top ten. Sequenced: whole blood. The receptors here all came from an adult who was a healthcare worker with PCR-confirmed SARS-CoV-2 infection or an uninfected control (not recorded which).

This clonotype was found many times. The chain uses TRBV30 and TRBJ2-7, with a weak D call TRBD1 (6 bases). Germline CDR1 reads GTSNPN; CDR2 reads SVGIG (reference sequence). The CDR3 has 17 amino acids. The V and J ends lost 0 bases and 2 bases respectively, with 20 bases between them. The DNA of the CDR3 is TGTGCCTGGAGTGTACGTTGGTATGAGGGGGTACCCTACGAGCAGTACTTC. Translation gives CAWSVRWYEGVPYEQYF.

This clonotype has a count of ten or more. The V gene is TRBV11-2, the J gene TRBJ2-3, with D perhaps assigned TRBD1 or TRBD2 (6 bases each). The germline V gene encodes CDR1 SGHAT and CDR2 FQNNGV. V was cut by 5 bases and J by 3 bases, with 18 bases left in between. This CDR3 comprises 16 residues. The CDR3 bases are TGTGCCAGCAGCCCAATTAAGGGGGGAAAAACAGATACGCAGTATTTT. Protein sequence: CASSPIKGGKTDTQYF.

There are many counts of this clonotype. V is TRBV6-2 or TRBV6-3 and J is TRBJ2-7; 8 nucleotides align to TRBD2. CDR1 MNHEY and CDR2 SVGEGT come from the germline V gene. The CDR3 is 13 residues long. The junction had 1 base not matched to a gene; V was cut back by 6 bases and J by 0 bases. The chain's CDR3 is CASSGRDSYEQYF. In DNA, the CDR3 is TGTGCCAGCAGCGGGAGGGACTCCTACGAGCAGTACTTC.

This clonotype was counted ten times or more. J is TRBJ2-1 and V is TRBV27, with 11 bases aligning to TRBD2. Per the germline V gene, CDR1 is MNHEY and CDR2 is SMNVEV (reference sequence). The CDR3 has 18 amino acids. With 4 bases clipped from V and 5 bases from J, the junction kept 13 bases outside the gene matches. Here the CDR3 reads CASSSHILTSGMNNEQFF. DNA for the CDR3: TGTGCCAGCAGTTCCCACATTCTGACTAGCGGGATGAACAATGAGCAGTTCTTC.

This clonotype has a count of ten or more. The rearrangement links TRBV27 to TRBJ1-6; D gene ambiguous. Germline V gives CDR1 MNHEY, CDR2 SMNVEV (reference sequence). The CDR3 contains 15 residues. Trimming removed 0 bases from V and 7 bases from J, with 10 bases in between. The CDR3 is CASSLSGGGNSPLHF. The CDR3 DNA reads TGTGCCAGCAGTTTATCCGGAGGTGGAAATTCACCCCTCCACTTT.

This clonotype was seen many times. The rearrangement links TRBV27 to TRBJ2-5; weak D call: TRBD2 (6 bases). The germline V and J ends were trimmed by 6 bases and 10 bases, with 18 bases remaining between them. The length of the CDR3 is 13 residues. CDR1 and CDR2 (germline): MNHEY, SMNVEV (reference sequence). The CDR3 region has the DNA TGTGCCAGCAGACCAGGGACTGTGGGTGACCAGTACTTC. It yields the protein CASRPGTVGDQYF.

This clonotype was detected many times. The rearrangement links TRBV28 to TRBJ1-5; D gene uncertain. The length of the CDR3 is 15 residues. The V end was cut by 1 base, the J end by 4 bases, with 11 bases between. Germline V gives CDR1 MDHEN, CDR2 SYDVKM. In nucleotides, the CDR3 is TGTGCCAGCAGTTTATTCGGTCGGTTAAATCAGCCCCAGCATTTT. Protein product: CASSLFGRLNQPQHF.

This clonotype was recorded at least ten times. The chain joins TRBV6-5 to TRBJ2-3; D may be TRBD2 (5 bases). The germline V gene encodes CDR1 MNHEY and CDR2 SVGAGI. Trimming took 3 bases from V and 0 from J, leaving 13 bases between them. The length of the CDR3 is 16 residues. The CDR3 DNA reads TGTGCCAGCAGTTATGATAGCCGGACTAGCACAGATACGCAGTATTTT. Translation: CASSYDSRTSTDTQYF.

This clonotype was counted at least ten times. This chain links TRBV6-6 with TRBJ1-2, with 8 bases identical to TRBD1. V was pared by 5 bases and J by 8 bases, with 16 bases of the junction left unmatched. Looked up from germline, CDR1 is MNHNY and CDR2 is SVGAGI (reference sequence). This CDR3 is 16 amino acids long. CDR3 DNA sequence: TGTGCCAGCAGTCCACAGGGGGGGGGCCTGCCGCGGGGCTACACCTTC. Translating gives CASSPQGGGLPRGYTF.

V gene TRBV6-1 combines with J gene TRBJ1-5; D uncertain. The CDR3 is made up of 18 amino acids. Trimming took off 7 bases at V and 0 bases at J, with 22 bases between the two ends. Germline V lookup: CDR1 MNHNS, CDR2 SASEGT. The CDR3 DNA is TGTGCCAGCAACGCCATCGGTAGGAAGACCCGTAGCAATCAGCCCCAGCATTTT. Its translation is CASNAIGRKTRSNQPQHF.

This clonotype has a count of ten or more. This chain uses TRBV28 with TRBJ1-5; 7 nucleotides agree with TRBD1. Per the germline V gene, CDR1 is MDHEN and CDR2 is SYDVKM. V gave up 2 bases and J gave up 2 bases; unmatched junction bases: 6. The CDR3 covers 16 residues. In DNA form, the CDR3 reads TGTGCCAGCAGTTTAGGGAGGGGGCTGGGCAATCAGCCCCAGCATTTT. This translates into CASSLGRGLGNQPQHF. Based on the CDR3 plus reference TRBV28 and TRBJ1-5, the full variable domain is DVKVTQSSRYLVKRTGEKVFLECVQDMDHENMFWYRQDPGLGLRLIYFSYDVKMKEKGDIPEGYSVSREKKERFSLILESASTNQTSMYLCASSLGRGLGNQPQHFGDGTRLSIL.

This chain uses TRBV28 with TRBJ2-5; possibly TRBD1 for D (6 bases). Trimming removed 5 bases from V and 2 bases from J, with 12 bases in between. The germline V gene has CDR1 MDHEN and CDR2 SYDVKM. This CDR3 is 14 amino acids long. The CDR3 nucleotides read TGTGCCAGCAGTACCTATACAGGGCAAGAGACCCAGTACTTC. This encodes CASSTYTGQETQYF.

In its sample, this clonotype was seen many times. The J gene is TRBJ2-1, the V gene TRBV29-1; D is perhaps TRBD2 (6 bases). The V end lost 6 bases, the J end lost 4 bases, and 19 bases lay between the germline ends. CDR1 and CDR2 from the germline V gene are SQVTM and ANQGSEA. The CDR3 has 15 residues. The CDR3 reads CSVESRDSAYNEQFF. In nucleotides, the CDR3 is TGCAGCGTCGAGAGCCGGGACTCCGCGTACAATGAGCAGTTCTTC.

This clonotype was seen repeatedly, ten times or more. This rearrangement joins TRBV14 to TRBJ2-2; D may be TRBD2 (5 bases). CDR1 SGHDN and CDR2 FVKESK come from the germline V gene. The CDR3 runs to 18 residues. V was trimmed by 0 bases and J by 0 bases, leaving 14 bases between them. This CDR3 reads CASSQDRVRGSNTGELFF. The DNA for the CDR3 is TGTGCCAGCAGCCAAGATAGGGTTCGAGGGTCGAACACCGGGGAGCTGTTTTTT.

This clonotype was counted at least ten times. V gene TRBV20-1 combines with J gene TRBJ2-7; D tentatively fits TRBD1 or TRBD2 (5 bases each). V gave up 3 bases and J gave up 3 bases, with 12 bases separating them. The CDR3 sequence is 13 residues long. Germline loops: CDR1 DFQATT, CDR2 SNEGSKA (reference sequence). This CDR3 reads CSARGRWDYEQYF. As DNA, the CDR3 is TGCAGTGCTAGGGGACGGTGGGACTACGAGCAGTACTTC.

This clonotype was detected ten times or more. In DNA, the CDR3 is TGTGCCAGCAGCCCGATGGGGGCGCGAGAGACCCAGTACTTC. Protein sequence: CASSPMGARETQYF. The rearrangement links TRBV7-9 to TRBJ2-5; D may be TRBD1 (6 bases). The CDR3 totals 14 residues. V was shortened by 5 bases and J by 4 bases, with 14 bases between the two germline ends. CDR1 is SEHNR, CDR2 FQNEAQ, per germline (reference sequence).

CDR3 DNA: TGTGCCAGTAGTATCGGGACAGGACCGGGATCACCCCTCCACTTT. It encodes CASSIGTGPGSPLHF. V usage is TRBV19 and J usage is TRBJ1-6, with 8 positions matching TRBD1. The CDR3 totals 15 residues. With 3 bases clipped from V and 10 bases from J, the junction kept 8 bases outside the gene matches. CDR1 is LNHDA and CDR2 is SQIVND in the germline V gene (reference sequence).

The sample holds many counts of this clonotype. V and J are TRBV7-9 and TRBJ1-5; D possibly corresponds to TRBD1 (5 bases). Germline CDR1 reads SEHNR; CDR2 reads FQNEAQ (reference sequence). This CDR3 contains 15 residues. V was cut by 0 bases and J by 0 bases, with 6 bases left in between. The CDR3 is CASSLAGDSNQPQHF. Written as DNA, the CDR3 is TGTGCCAGCAGCTTAGCAGGGGATAGCAATCAGCCCCAGCATTTT.

This clonotype was counted many times. The chain carries TRBV7-6 and TRBJ2-7, with D perhaps matching TRBD1 or TRBD2 (5 bases each). The V end was cut by 11 bases, the J end by 0 bases, with 14 bases between. The CDR3 extends over 13 amino acids. From germline, CDR1 is SGHVS and CDR2 FNYEAQ. The CDR3 is CAVRDDSSYEQYF. DNA for the CDR3: TGTGCCGTTCGGGACGACAGCTCCTACGAGCAGTACTTC.

The rearrangement uses TRBV5-1 and TRBJ2-1, with a possible D match to TRBD2 (5 bases). V lost 4 bases to trimming and J lost 10 bases, with 18 bases between them. In germline, CDR1 is SGHRS, CDR2 YFSETQ. The CDR3 length is 14 residues. DNA for the CDR3: TGCGCCAGCAGCCAACGGACTTATTCCGAAGAGCAGTTCTTC. This gives the protein CASSQRTYSEEQFF.

With regard to this clonotype: This may be a read error: a much more frequent sequence differs by one nucleotide. The chain has TRBV7-2 and TRBJ2-7; TRBD2 might be the D (6 bases). The germline CDR1 and CDR2 sequences are SGHTA and FQGNSA. CDR3 length equals 12 residues. This chain's CDR3 is CVSSRTIYEQYF. The CDR3 DNA is TGTGTCAGCAGCCGGACTATCTACGAGCAGTACTTC.

The table lists this clonotype with many counts. V usage is TRBV29-1 and J usage is TRBJ2-1, with 10 nucleotides matching TRBD2. Germline CDR1 is SQVTM and CDR2 is ANQGSEA. The CDR3 has 17 residues. Trimming took 7 bases from V and 8 from J; bases not matched to a gene: 20. The CDR3 loop is CSAQIPGLAGVRDEQFF. CDR3 bases: TGCAGCGCCCAAATTCCGGGCCTAGCGGGAGTTCGGGATGAGCAGTTCTTC.

This clonotype came up many times. The J gene is TRBJ2-7, the V gene TRBV7-9; the D gene is possibly TRBD2 (5 bases). Germline CDR1 reads SEHNR; CDR2 reads FQNEAQ (reference sequence). V was trimmed by 4 bases and J by 0 bases, leaving 7 bases between them. CDR3 length: 13 amino acids. Written as DNA, the CDR3 is TGTGCCAGCAGCTGGGAGAGCTCCTACGAGCAGTACTTC. This sequence encodes CASSWESSYEQYF.

This clonotype has just a few counts. The chain has TRBV10-3 and TRBJ2-2, with 8 bases matching TRBD2. Germline V gene lookup returns CDR1 ENHRY and CDR2 SYGVKD. The J segment lost 1 base and the V segment lost 9 bases, leaving 1 base of the junction unmatched. There are 13 residues in the CDR3. The CDR3 bases are TGTGCCATTAGCGGGGAGAACACCGGGGAGCTGTTTTTT. Translating it yields CAISGENTGELFF.

This clonotype was seen many times. V gene TRBV7-9 combines with J gene TRBJ2-2; D is unresolved. Trimming removed 5 bases from V and 8 bases from J, with 15 bases in between. The germline V gene has CDR1 SEHNR and CDR2 FQNEAQ (reference sequence). The CDR3 totals 14 residues. The CDR3 region has the DNA TGTGCCAGCAGCCCTGACCTTACGGTGGGGGAGCTGTTTTTT. Translation gives CASSPDLTVGELFF.

This clonotype was found many times. The V gene is TRBV6-1, the J gene TRBJ2-7, with 11 bases lining up with TRBD1. Germline V CDR1 and CDR2: MNHNS, SASEGT. CDR3 length equals 15 residues. J gave up 0 bases and V 4 bases, and 2 bases lay outside the gene matches. The CDR3 nucleotides read TGTGCCAGCAGTGGAGGGACAGGGGGCTCCTACGAGCAGTACTTC. It codes for CASSGGTGGSYEQYF.

This clonotype was seen at least ten times. The V and J genes are TRBV29-1 and TRBJ2-1; D is unclear. The ends were cut back, 1 base at V and 3 bases at J, with 7 bases in the middle. The CDR3 runs 13 residues. Germline V gene lookup returns CDR1 SQVTM and CDR2 ANQGSEA. CDR3 DNA sequence: TGCAGCGTTGAAGTCCTGCGCTACAATGAGCAGTTCTTC. It is translated as CSVEVLRYNEQFF.